The 6 T cell receptor beta chains below all came from one sample that was sequenced in a study of post-analysis software for immune sequencing data. Broader study findings: Roughly five TRBV segments occurring more often in patients than controls included TRBV5-6, TRBV5-1 and TRBV20-1.

Their antigen targets remain unknown. The library was made from cDNA and included unique molecular identifiers. One entry per CDR3 protein results from TCRdb running MiXCR on the PCR reads. The repertoire holds 750,000 to 950,000 distinct CDR3 sequences, with roughly 50% as singletons. Sequenced: blood. The receptors derive from a girl aged 10-17 years with multiple sclerosis.

CDR3 DNA: TGTGCCAGCAGTGAACACCGAATACTAGCGGGGGAAGAGACCCAGTACTTC. It is translated as CASSEHRILAGEETQYF. The chain links TRBV25-1 to TRBJ2-7, with 11 bases lining up with TRBD2. TRBJ2-5 matches the DNA end more closely, so the J call is doubtful. The CDR3 totals 17 residues. Looked up from germline, CDR1 is MGHDK and CDR2 is SYGVNS.

This clonotype came up a few times. The germline gene is not matched at one end of the junction; a read error may be the cause. The V gene is TRBV4-1, the J gene TRBJ2-7; 7 bases align to TRBD2. Germline CDR1 MGHRA, CDR2 YSYEKL. There are 13 residues in the CDR3. CDR3 coding DNA: TGCGTCAGCAGCCAAGCGGGACCGTACGAGCAGTACTTC. This translates into CVSSQAGPYEQYF.

In the case of this clonotype: The junction differs from germline at one of its ends, possibly a read error. The chain recombines TRBV4-1 with TRBJ2-6, with TRBD1 matching 9 bases. CDR3 length equals 17 residues. Germline lookup yields CDR1 MGHRA and CDR2 YSYEKL. The CDR3 is CVSSQLTGGSGANVLTF. CDR3 nucleotides: TGCGTCAGCAGCCAATTGACAGGGGGCTCTGGGGCCAACGTCCTGACTTTC.

This sequence joins TRBV12-3 or TRBV12-4 and TRBJ2-5; 9 nucleotides match TRBD1. The DNA end lines up better with TRBJ2-7; the J call may be wrong. This CDR3 is built from 15 residues. The DNA of the CDR3 is TGTGCCAGCAGTTTGGCCGGGACAGGGCCCTACGAGCAGTACTTC. This sequence encodes CASSLAGTGPYEQYF.

The rearrangement joins TRBV20-1 to TRBJ2-1; D is perhaps TRBD1 or TRBD2 (5 bases each). The CDR3 covers 13 residues. V lost 6 bases and J lost 7, with 16 bases in between. Germline CDR1 is DFQATT and CDR2 is SNEGSKA (reference sequence). This chain's CDR3 is CSAKPGRPNEQFF. For the CDR3, the DNA is TGCAGTGCAAAACCGGGACGGCCAAATGAGCAGTTCTTC.

This clonotype has just a few counts. V usage is TRBV6-6 and J usage is TRBJ2-3, with unresolved D. The V and J ends lost 6 bases and 1 base respectively, with 11 bases between them. CDR1 is MNHNY, CDR2 SVGAGI, per germline (reference sequence). The CDR3 spans 14 residues. CDR3 coding DNA: TGTGCCAGCAGACCCGTGGGCGGCACAGATACGCAGTATTTT. Protein product: CASRPVGGTDTQYF.